This T cell receptor (beta chain) appears in the sequencing data of a study of post-analysis software for immune sequencing data (dated by TCRdb to between 2015 and 2016). Looking at the study overall: Relapsing-remitting, secondary progressive and progressive-relapsing multiple sclerosis were recorded as disease courses, and subtype annotation was lacking for some patients. Patient repertoires were compared against some twelve previously published healthy control repertoires from donors aged roughly 6 to 26 years. A subset of samples was prepared in parallel using single-end sample barcoding, then pooled and co-amplified after Illumina adapter ligation. The research as a whole found: Significantly higher frequencies in patients than in controls were found for roughly 5 TRBV segments, including TRBV5-6, TRBV5-1 and TRBV20-1. When samples were clustered directly using the F measure, samples prepared in the same batch co-clustered strongly, which prompted a batch-effect correction. Multiple sclerosis patients had significantly lower normalized Chao1 diversity than controls, a result that suggests substantial peripheral T-cell clonal expansion. The multiple sclerosis patient group was slightly younger than the control group.

CDR1 SGHNT and CDR2 YYREEE are derived from the germline V gene (reference sequence). Counted from cysteine to phenylalanine, this CDR3 has 15 amino acids. The entry retains the CDR3 DNA only, 45 bases that are in frame from base 1. V trim: 4 bases; J trim: 5 bases; unmatched bases: 10. To demonstrate the VDJtools post-analysis software, the study profiled TCR beta repertoires from the peripheral blood of about 13 young patients with multiple sclerosis. The patients with multiple sclerosis were children and adolescents between about 6 and 16 years of age. Receptors were amplified or captured by PCR. Data came from an Illumina HiSeq 2500. To reduce PCR and sequencing biases, unique molecular identifiers were built into the TCR beta cDNA libraries. Every 1 to 10 million input T cells yielded around 500,000 cDNA molecules, meaning each molecule approximated one T cell. The patient libraries were prepared and sequenced with the same protocol used for the earlier healthy control dataset. Samples belonging to the same batch were prepared together, multiplexed and sequenced on a shared HiSeq lane. As for how the authors treated the data: Raw barcoded reads were processed with MIGEC, discarding single-read molecular identifier groups before consensus assembly and CDR3 extraction. VDJtools was used for post-analysis of the clonotype tables, with diversity normalized by down-sampling every dataset to the smallest sample size. Repertoire overlap clustering matched CDR3 amino acid but not nucleotide sequences to correct batch-related cross-sample contamination. Clones were called with MiXCR by TCRdb after fastp trimmed the public reads at Q25, and only in-frame beta chains were retained. Every entry covers one CDR3 protein and lists the most common genes and DNA from its rows. The V and J calls and clone size come from TCRdb's table, not from the authors' own analysis. This sample has around 400,000 distinct CDR3 sequences in its table, and approximately 38% of those were observed once. Under 9% of the sample is held by the ten biggest clonotypes.

This clonotype was seen a few times. The target of this receptor is not known. Base qualities are not recorded, but no much larger clone differs from it by a single base. The TCR originated in a girl aged 2-10 years with multiple sclerosis. Sequencing was done on a sample of blood. The rearranged chain carries TRBV5-4 and TRBJ2-7, with TRBD2 identical over 9 junction bases. The encoded CDR3 is CASSERGAAVHEQYF. The nucleotide sequence is TGTGCCAGCAGCGAGCGGGGGGCGGCGGTCCACGAGCAGTACTTC.